This is a list of T cell receptor beta chains from one sample in a study of OX40 agonist ivuxolimab in advanced cancers. Some clones are missing from TCRdb's copy, which holds only in-frame ones; the method was immunoSEQ multiplex PCR. This sample carries roughly 67,000 clones, over 70% of them seen once, and the ten largest clones take about 5%. Sequenced material: CD4+ or CD8+ T cells sorted from blood, taken in a trial of the OX40 agonist ivuxolimab. The receptors come from an adult with an advanced solid tumor such as melanoma, head and neck, liver or kidney cancer. Each CDR3 is given with its conserved first and last residue. A D gene is named only where the DNA matches it firmly. Clone size, where shown, is once, few, many, or a class for clones that have expanded.

j_call: TRBJ2-5
v_call: TRBV10-2
d_call: .
clone_size: once
cdr3_nt: TGCGCCAGCAGTGAGTCGTGGGAAGAAGGACTTCAAGAGACCCAGTACTTC
cdr3_aa: CASSESWEEGLQETQYF

j_call: TRBJ2-3
v_call: TRBV7-3
d_call: TRBD2
clone_size: .
cdr3_nt: TGTGCCAGCAGAGCGGGAGAAAGCACAGATACGCAGTATTTT
cdr3_aa: CASRAGESTDTQYF

j_call: TRBJ2-7
v_call: TRBV2
d_call: .
clone_size: few
cdr3_nt: TGTGCCAGCAGTCTCAGGTCCGAGCAGTACTTC
cdr3_aa: CASSLRSEQYF

j_call: TRBJ2-1
v_call: TRBV4-3
d_call: .
clone_size: .
cdr3_nt: TGCGCCAGCAGCCAAGATCCCCCCCCTCTATACAATGAGCAGTTCTTC
cdr3_aa: CASSQDPPPLYNEQFF

j_call: TRBJ2-7
v_call: TRBV7-2
d_call: .
clone_size: .
cdr3_nt: TGTGCCAGCAGCCCGCTGGGGGCCTACGAGCAGTACTTC
cdr3_aa: CASSPLGAYEQYF

j_call: TRBJ2-3
v_call: TRBV7-2
d_call: .
clone_size: .
cdr3_nt: TGTGCCAGCAGCTCGTACAGCACAGATACGCAGTATTTT
cdr3_aa: CASSSYSTDTQYF

j_call: TRBJ2-5
v_call: TRBV5-1
d_call: TRBD1
clone_size: .
cdr3_nt: TGCGCCAGCAGACGGGACAGGGATGAGACCCAGTACTTC
cdr3_aa: CASRRDRDETQYF

j_call: TRBJ2-2
v_call: TRBV6-5
d_call: .
clone_size: .
cdr3_nt: TGTGCCAGCAGTTCTGGGACCGCCGAGCTGTTTTTT
cdr3_aa: CASSSGTAELFF

j_call: TRBJ2-2
v_call: TRBV11-2
d_call: .
clone_size: .
cdr3_nt: TGTGCCAGCCTTAGGGGATCATTACGGGGCACCGGGGAGCTGTTTTTT
cdr3_aa: CASLRGSLRGTGELFF

j_call: TRBJ2-2
v_call: TRBV20-1
d_call: .
clone_size: .
cdr3_nt: TGCAGTGCTAGGCCTACCGGGGAGCTGTTTTTT
cdr3_aa: CSARPTGELFF

j_call: TRBJ2-1
v_call: TRBV18
d_call: .
clone_size: .
cdr3_nt: TGTGCCAGCTCAACGAGGGGCAATGAGCAGTTCTTC
cdr3_aa: CASSTRGNEQFF

j_call: TRBJ1-5
v_call: TRBV6-5
d_call: .
clone_size: .
cdr3_nt: TGTGCCAGCAGGGGGGGAGAGAGCAATCAGCCCCAGCATTTT
cdr3_aa: CASRGGESNQPQHF

j_call: TRBJ1-5
v_call: TRBV5-6
d_call: .
clone_size: .
cdr3_nt: TGTGCCAGCAGCTTGTTCCGGGCAGGCCCTGATCAGCCCCAGCATTTT
cdr3_aa: CASSLFRAGPDQPQHF

j_call: TRBJ1-1
v_call: TRBV15
d_call: TRBD1
clone_size: .
cdr3_nt: TGTGCCACCAGCAGGACCGGGACAGGGGATTTCACTGAAGCTTTCTTT
cdr3_aa: CATSRTGTGDFTEAFF

j_call: TRBJ1-4
v_call: TRBV9
d_call: .
clone_size: .
cdr3_nt: TGTGCCAGCAGCGCCCCCCCGGGCGATGAAAAACTGTTTTTT
cdr3_aa: CASSAPPGDEKLFF

j_call: TRBJ1-5
v_call: TRBV27
d_call: .
clone_size: .
cdr3_nt: TGTGCCAGCAGGGGGGGGCAATATAGCAATCAGCCCCAGCATTTT
cdr3_aa: CASRGGQYSNQPQHF

j_call: TRBJ2-1
v_call: TRBV7-2
d_call: TRBD1
clone_size: .
cdr3_nt: TGTGCCAGCAGCCCCCGGGACAGCGGTGGCTACAATGAGCAGTTCTTC
cdr3_aa: CASSPRDSGGYNEQFF

j_call: TRBJ2-5
v_call: TRBV19
d_call: .
clone_size: few
cdr3_nt: TGTGCCAGTAGAAAGGACCGGGTAGAGACCCAGTACTTC
cdr3_aa: CASRKDRVETQYF

j_call: TRBJ2-3
v_call: TRBV5-1
d_call: .
clone_size: .
cdr3_nt: TGCGCCAGCAGCTTGACCCACACAGATACGCAGTATTTT
cdr3_aa: CASSLTHTDTQYF

j_call: TRBJ1-4
v_call: TRBV7-9
d_call: TRBD1
clone_size: few
cdr3_nt: TGTGCCAGCAGCCCCATTAGGGACAGGCTGTTTTTT
cdr3_aa: CASSPIRDRLFF

j_call: TRBJ1-5
v_call: TRBV21-1
d_call: .
clone_size: .
cdr3_nt: TGTGCCAGCAGCAGACGGGACAGGGGCCCTGAGCAGCCCCAGCATTTT
cdr3_aa: CASSRRDRGPEQPQHF

j_call: TRBJ2-2
v_call: TRBV6-5
d_call: .
clone_size: .
cdr3_nt: TGTGCCAGCCAGACATCCGGGGAGCTGTTTTTT
cdr3_aa: CASQTSGELFF

j_call: TRBJ2-5
v_call: TRBV5-4
d_call: TRBD2
clone_size: .
cdr3_nt: TGTGCCAGCAGCTTCGGGGGGGAGACCCAGTACTTC
cdr3_aa: CASSFGGETQYF

j_call: TRBJ2-6
v_call: TRBV13
d_call: .
clone_size: once
cdr3_nt: TGTGCCAGCAGCTTAAGGGGGGAGTCTGGGGCCAACGTCCTGACTTTC
cdr3_aa: CASSLRGESGANVLTF

j_call: TRBJ1-4
v_call: TRBV18
d_call: TRBD1
clone_size: .
cdr3_nt: TGTGCCAGCTCACCGGACAGGACCATAGAAAAACTGTTTTTT
cdr3_aa: CASSPDRTIEKLFF

j_call: TRBJ2-3
v_call: TRBV5-1
d_call: TRBD2
clone_size: .
cdr3_nt: TGCGCCAGCAGACCAAGCGGGATTAACACAGATACGCAGTATTTT
cdr3_aa: CASRPSGINTDTQYF

j_call: TRBJ2-6
v_call: TRBV25-1
d_call: .
clone_size: .
cdr3_nt: TGTGCCAGCAGGGGACTCCAGGGAACTGGGGCCAACGTCCTGACTTTC
cdr3_aa: CASRGLQGTGANVLTF

j_call: TRBJ2-2
v_call: TRBV7-9
d_call: .
clone_size: few
cdr3_nt: TGTGCCAGCAGCCCCGTCCGGACAAGGACCGGGGAGCTGTTTTTT
cdr3_aa: CASSPVRTRTGELFF

j_call: TRBJ2-1
v_call: TRBV18
d_call: TRBD1
clone_size: .
cdr3_nt: TGTGCCAGCTCACCACGTTGGCAGGGGGTGTACAATGAGCAGTTCTTC
cdr3_aa: CASSPRWQGVYNEQFF

j_call: TRBJ2-7
v_call: TRBV6-1
d_call: .
clone_size: few
cdr3_nt: TGTGCCAGCAGTGAAGGCCCGGCAGGGTCCTACGAGCAGTACTTC
cdr3_aa: CASSEGPAGSYEQYF

j_call: TRBJ2-6
v_call: TRBV7-6
d_call: .
clone_size: .
cdr3_nt: TGTGCCAGCAGCTTAAGCTCTGGGGCCAACGTCCTGACTTTC
cdr3_aa: CASSLSSGANVLTF

j_call: TRBJ2-2
v_call: TRBV7-2
d_call: .
clone_size: .
cdr3_nt: TGTGCCAGCAGCTTTGATAACACCGGGGAGCTGTTTTTT
cdr3_aa: CASSFDNTGELFF

j_call: TRBJ1-1
v_call: TRBV27
d_call: .
clone_size: .
cdr3_nt: TGTGCCAGCAGTTTATCGACGATGAACACTGAAGCTTTCTTT
cdr3_aa: CASSLSTMNTEAFF

j_call: TRBJ2-2
v_call: TRBV11-2
d_call: .
clone_size: .
cdr3_nt: TGTGCCAGCAGCTTACTTCAGGGGAGTGCCGGGGAGCTGTTTTTT
cdr3_aa: CASSLLQGSAGELFF

j_call: TRBJ2-3
v_call: TRBV19
d_call: TRBD1
clone_size: .
cdr3_nt: TGTGCCAGTAGTATAGACAAGGGACAGGGGGAAGGGCGCGGAACGCAGTATTTT
cdr3_aa: CASSIDKGQGEGRGTQYF

j_call: TRBJ2-1
v_call: TRBV6-4
d_call: TRBD2
clone_size: .
cdr3_nt: TGTGCCAGCAGTGTCGGGACTAGCGGGAATGAGCAGTTCTTC
cdr3_aa: CASSVGTSGNEQFF

j_call: TRBJ2-7
v_call: TRBV7-2
d_call: .
clone_size: .
cdr3_nt: TGTGCCAGCAGCGCTCGCCCAGCTACTGTGCAGTACTTC
cdr3_aa: CASSARPATVQYF

j_call: TRBJ2-2
v_call: TRBV19
d_call: .
clone_size: once
cdr3_nt: TGTGCCAGTAGAATCGCCGGGGAGCTGTTTTTT
cdr3_aa: CASRIAGELFF

j_call: TRBJ2-7
v_call: TRBV28
d_call: .
clone_size: .
cdr3_nt: TGTGCCAGCAGTTACCCCAGTGGTAGCTGCTACGAGCAGTACTTC
cdr3_aa: CASSYPSGSCYEQYF

j_call: TRBJ1-1
v_call: TRBV9
d_call: .
clone_size: .
cdr3_nt: TGTGCCAGCGGGGGCCCGAACACTGAAGCTTTCTTT
cdr3_aa: CASGGPNTEAFF

j_call: TRBJ2-3
v_call: TRBV13
d_call: .
clone_size: .
cdr3_nt: TGTGCCAGCAGCCCGGGGATTCAAAGCGCAGATACGCAGTATTTT
cdr3_aa: CASSPGIQSADTQYF

j_call: TRBJ2-3
v_call: TRBV5-6
d_call: .
clone_size: .
cdr3_nt: TGTGCCAGCAGCTACAGGCTGTTGAAGCAAACAGATACGCAGTATTTT
cdr3_aa: CASSYRLLKQTDTQYF

j_call: TRBJ2-7
v_call: TRBV20-1
d_call: .
clone_size: .
cdr3_nt: TGCAGTGCGTGGGGATTGCCCGAGCAGTACTTC
cdr3_aa: CSAWGLPEQYF

j_call: TRBJ2-2
v_call: TRBV27
d_call: .
clone_size: .
cdr3_nt: TGTGCCAGCAGTCCCCGGTTTGGAGGGGGGGACACCGGGGAGCTGTTTTTT
cdr3_aa: CASSPRFGGGDTGELFF

j_call: TRBJ1-4
v_call: TRBV6-1
d_call: .
clone_size: once
cdr3_nt: TGTGCCAGCAGTGAAACAGGGGAAAAACTGTTTTTT
cdr3_aa: CASSETGEKLFF

j_call: TRBJ2-1
v_call: TRBV11-3
d_call: TRBD1
clone_size: .
cdr3_nt: TGTGCCAGCAGCGCTCGGACAGGAAGCTCCTACAATGAGCAGTTCTTC
cdr3_aa: CASSARTGSSYNEQFF

j_call: TRBJ1-4
v_call: TRBV11-1
d_call: TRBD1
clone_size: .
cdr3_nt: TGTGCCAGCAGCCGTCGCGTTTCGGAGACAGGGGAAAAACTGTTTTTT
cdr3_aa: CASSRRVSETGEKLFF

j_call: TRBJ2-4
v_call: TRBV29-1
d_call: .
clone_size: .
cdr3_nt: TGCAGCGTTTGGAGGCAGGACGGAAACATTCAGTACTTC
cdr3_aa: CSVWRQDGNIQYF

j_call: TRBJ1-6
v_call: TRBV6-1
d_call: .
clone_size: .
cdr3_nt: TGTGCCAGCAGCAGGACCGAATCCTATAATTCACCCCTCCACTTT
cdr3_aa: CASSRTESYNSPLHF

j_call: TRBJ2-1
v_call: TRBV5-1
d_call: TRBD2
clone_size: .
cdr3_nt: TGCGCCAGCAGCGAACTAGCGGGAGTCAATGAGCAGTTCTTC
cdr3_aa: CASSELAGVNEQFF

j_call: TRBJ2-3
v_call: TRBV2
d_call: TRBD1
clone_size: .
cdr3_nt: TGTGCCAGCGGGGGATCGACAGGGAGAAGCACAGATACGCAGTATTTT
cdr3_aa: CASGGSTGRSTDTQYF